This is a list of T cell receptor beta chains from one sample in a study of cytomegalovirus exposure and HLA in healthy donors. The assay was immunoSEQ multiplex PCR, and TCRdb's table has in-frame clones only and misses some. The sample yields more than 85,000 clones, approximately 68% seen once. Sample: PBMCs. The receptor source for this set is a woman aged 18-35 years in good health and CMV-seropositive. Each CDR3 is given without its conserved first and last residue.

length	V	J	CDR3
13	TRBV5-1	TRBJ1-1	ASSLWGQANTEAF
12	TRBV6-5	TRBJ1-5	ASSLGGVNQPQH
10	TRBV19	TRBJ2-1	ASSKRENEQF
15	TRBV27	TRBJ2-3	ASSKGASGRSTDTQY
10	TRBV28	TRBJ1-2	ASKAADHGYT
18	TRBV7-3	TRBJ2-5	ASSRLSPPIAGAGSETQY
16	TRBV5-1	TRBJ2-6	ASSGTGQGAAGANVLT
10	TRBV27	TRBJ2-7	ASRGGSYEQY
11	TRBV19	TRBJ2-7	ASGGTTRNEQY
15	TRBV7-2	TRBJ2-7	ASSSGLAGGPYDEQY
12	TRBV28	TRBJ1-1	ASRTRQLNTEAF
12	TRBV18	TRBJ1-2	ASSSQDRNYGYT
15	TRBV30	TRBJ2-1	AWSSHQAGGSYNEQF
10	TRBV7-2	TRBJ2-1	ASRPDLAEQF
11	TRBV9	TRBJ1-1	ASSGSMNTEAF
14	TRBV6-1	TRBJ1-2	ASSEFRGVTNYGYT
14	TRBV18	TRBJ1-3	ASSQTGTGGLNTIY
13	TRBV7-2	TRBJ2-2	ASSSATRSLGELF
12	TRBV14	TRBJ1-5	ASSQAGSRQPQH
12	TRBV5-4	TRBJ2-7	ASSLPGQNYEQY
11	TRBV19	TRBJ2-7	ASSPEGEYEQY
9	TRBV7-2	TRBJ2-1	ASSSSGRQF